This T cell receptor beta chain appears in the sequencing data of a study of graft-versus-host responses after intestinal transplantation. V gave up 0 bases and J gave up 2 bases, with 11 bases separating them. Germline-derived CDR1 and CDR2 are SGHDN and FVKESK. This CDR3 contains 15 residues. Sequencing used immunoSEQ multiplex PCR; TCRdb keeps in-frame clones, though not all of them. The sample holds tens of thousands of clones, roughly nine tenths seen once. This TCR was sampled from a human patient who received an intestinal transplant, so some T cells may come from the graft donor. J is TRBJ2-7 and V is TRBV14, with D tentatively TRBD1 (6 bases). Sequenced here: PBMCs, sampled almost 320 days after intestinal transplant. The CDR3 is CASSQDGTLTYEQYF. Written as DNA, the CDR3 is TGTGCCAGCAGCCAAGATGGGACACTAACCTACGAGCAGTACTTC.